This entry describes one T cell receptor (beta chain). Its cognate antigen is unknown. The data were produced by immunoSEQ multiplex PCR, yet TCRdb's version contains in-frame clones alone and is incomplete. Among millions of clones listed, 85% to 95% were seen once. The data are from a study of shared clonotypes between healthy human individuals. Broader study findings: Tissue TCR repertoires likely differ from these blood-only repertoires.

This TCR was recovered from a man aged 18 to 29 in good health. The sequencing sample was made of naive CD4+ T cells sorted from blood. Sample subset: CD45RA+ positively selected.

For the CDR3, the DNA is TGCGCCAGCACTACGGGGGTTGGAGGACAAGAGACCCAGTACTTC. Translated: CASTTGVGGQETQYF. The chain carries TRBV5-1 and TRBJ2-5, with D perhaps TRBD2 (6 bases). The V end was cut by 6 bases, the J end by 2 bases, with 17 bases between. The germline V gene encodes CDR1 SGHRS and CDR2 YFSETQ. The CDR3 is 15 residues long.